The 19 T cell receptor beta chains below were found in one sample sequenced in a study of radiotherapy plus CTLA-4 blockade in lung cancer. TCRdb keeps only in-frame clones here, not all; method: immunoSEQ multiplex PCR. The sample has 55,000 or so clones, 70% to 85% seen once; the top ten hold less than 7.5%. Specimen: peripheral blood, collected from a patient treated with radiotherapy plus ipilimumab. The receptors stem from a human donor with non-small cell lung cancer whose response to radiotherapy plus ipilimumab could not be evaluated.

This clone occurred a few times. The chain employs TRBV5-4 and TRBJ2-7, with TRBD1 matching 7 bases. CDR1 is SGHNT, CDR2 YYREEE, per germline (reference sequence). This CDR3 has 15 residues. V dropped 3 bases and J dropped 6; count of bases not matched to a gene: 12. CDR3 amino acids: CASSSVAGQAGEQYF. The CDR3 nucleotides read TGTGCCAGCAGCTCCGTCGCCGGACAGGCGGGCGAGCAGTACTTC.

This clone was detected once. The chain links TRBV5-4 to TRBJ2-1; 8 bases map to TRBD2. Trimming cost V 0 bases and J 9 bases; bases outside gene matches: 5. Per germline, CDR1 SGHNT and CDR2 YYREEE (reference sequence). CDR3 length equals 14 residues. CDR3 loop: CASSLAGGLSEQFF. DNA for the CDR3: TGTGCCAGCAGCTTGGCGGGGGGGCTTAGTGAGCAGTTCTTC.

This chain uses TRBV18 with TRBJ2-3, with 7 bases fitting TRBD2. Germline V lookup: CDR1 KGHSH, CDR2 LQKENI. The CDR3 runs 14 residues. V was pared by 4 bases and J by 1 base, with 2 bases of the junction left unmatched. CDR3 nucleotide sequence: TGTGCCAGCTCACTAGCGGGCGGCACAGATACGCAGTATTTT. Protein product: CASSLAGGTDTQYF.

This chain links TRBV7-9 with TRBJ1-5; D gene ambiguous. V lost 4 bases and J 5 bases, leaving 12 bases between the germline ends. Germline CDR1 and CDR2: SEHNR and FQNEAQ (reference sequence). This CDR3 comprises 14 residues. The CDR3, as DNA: TGTGCCAGCAGCTGGTCGGGAGCCGATCAGCCCCAGCATTTT. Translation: CASSWSGADQPQHF.

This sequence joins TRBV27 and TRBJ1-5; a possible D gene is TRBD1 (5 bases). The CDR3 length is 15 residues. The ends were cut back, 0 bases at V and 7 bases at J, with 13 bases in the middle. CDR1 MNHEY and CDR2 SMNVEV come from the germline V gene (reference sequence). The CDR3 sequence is CASSLSAGPGQPQHF. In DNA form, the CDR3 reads TGTGCCAGCAGTTTATCGGCGGGGCCGGGGCAGCCCCAGCATTTT.

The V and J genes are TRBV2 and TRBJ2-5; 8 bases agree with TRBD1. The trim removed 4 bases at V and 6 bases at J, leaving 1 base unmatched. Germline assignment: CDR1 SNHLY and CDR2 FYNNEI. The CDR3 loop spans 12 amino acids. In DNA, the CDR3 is TGTGCCAGCAGTGGGGACAGGCAGACCCAGTACTTC. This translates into CASSGDRQTQYF.

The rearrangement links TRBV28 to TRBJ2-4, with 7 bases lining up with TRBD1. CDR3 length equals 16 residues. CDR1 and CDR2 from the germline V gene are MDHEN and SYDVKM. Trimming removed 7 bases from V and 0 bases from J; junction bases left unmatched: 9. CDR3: CASNPRGSLAKNIQYF. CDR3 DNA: TGTGCCAGCAACCCCAGGGGGAGTTTAGCCAAAAACATTCAGTACTTC.

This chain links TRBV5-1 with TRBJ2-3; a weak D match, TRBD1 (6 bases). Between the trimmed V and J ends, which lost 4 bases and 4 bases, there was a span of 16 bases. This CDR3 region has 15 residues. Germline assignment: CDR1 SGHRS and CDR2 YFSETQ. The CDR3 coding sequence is TGCGCCAGCAGCCCGGCGGGCAGGGGAGCAGATACGCAGTATTTT. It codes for CASSPAGRGADTQYF.

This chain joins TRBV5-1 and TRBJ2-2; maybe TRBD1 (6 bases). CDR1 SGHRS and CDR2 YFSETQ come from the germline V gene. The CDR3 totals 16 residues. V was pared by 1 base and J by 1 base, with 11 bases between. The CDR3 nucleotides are TGCGCCAGCAGCTTGTTAACAGGGCAGAACACCGGGGAGCTGTTTTTT. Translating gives CASSLLTGQNTGELFF.

Here the CDR3 reads CASSLEAVRIMNTEAFF. In DNA, the CDR3 is TGTGCCAGCAGCTTAGAGGCAGTCAGGATCATGAACACTGAAGCTTTCTTT. This sequence joins TRBV7-2 and TRBJ1-1; D gene unclear. Germline V gene lookup returns CDR1 SGHTA and CDR2 FQGNSA. The CDR3 has 17 residues. V was trimmed by 1 base and J by 0 bases, leaving 15 bases between them.

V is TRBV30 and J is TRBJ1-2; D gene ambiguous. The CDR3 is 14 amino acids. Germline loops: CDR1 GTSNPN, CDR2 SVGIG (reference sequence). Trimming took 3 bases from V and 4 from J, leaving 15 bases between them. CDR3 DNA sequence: TGTGCCTGGAGGACCCTGGCAGGCACCTATGGCTACACCTTC. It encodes CAWRTLAGTYGYTF. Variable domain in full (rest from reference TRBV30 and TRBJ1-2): SQTIHQWPATLVQPVGSPLSLECTVEGTSNPNLYWYRQAAGRGLQLLFYSVGIGQISSEVPQNLSASRPQDRQFILSSKKLLLSDSGFYLCAWRTLAGTYGYTFGSGTRLTVV.

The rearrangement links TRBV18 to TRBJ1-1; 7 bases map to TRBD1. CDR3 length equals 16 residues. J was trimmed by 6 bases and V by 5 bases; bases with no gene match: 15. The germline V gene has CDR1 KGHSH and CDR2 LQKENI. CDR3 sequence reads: CASSKLTGNPVAEAFF. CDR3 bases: TGTGCCAGCTCAAAGTTGACAGGGAATCCAGTGGCTGAAGCTTTCTTT.

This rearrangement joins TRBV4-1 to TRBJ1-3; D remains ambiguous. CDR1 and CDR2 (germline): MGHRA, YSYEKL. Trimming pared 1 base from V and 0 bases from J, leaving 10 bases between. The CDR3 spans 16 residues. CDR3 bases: TGCGCCAGCAGCCAAGGGGCGCACAGCTCTGGAAACACCATATATTTT. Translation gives CASSQGAHSSGNTIYF.

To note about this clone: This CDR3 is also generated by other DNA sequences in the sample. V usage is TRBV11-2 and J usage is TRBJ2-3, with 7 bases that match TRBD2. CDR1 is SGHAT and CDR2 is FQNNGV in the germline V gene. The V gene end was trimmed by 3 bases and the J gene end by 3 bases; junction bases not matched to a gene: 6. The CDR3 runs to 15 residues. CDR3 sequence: CASSFPGGLTDTQYF. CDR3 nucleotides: TGTGCCAGCAGCTTTCCGGGGGGACTGACAGATACGCAGTATTTT.

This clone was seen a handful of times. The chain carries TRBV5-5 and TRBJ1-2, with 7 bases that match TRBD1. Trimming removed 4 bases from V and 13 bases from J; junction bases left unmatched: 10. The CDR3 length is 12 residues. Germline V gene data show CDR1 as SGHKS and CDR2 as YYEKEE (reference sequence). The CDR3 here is CASSAGQIGVTF. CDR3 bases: TGTGCCAGCAGCGCGGGACAGATCGGGGTCACCTTC.

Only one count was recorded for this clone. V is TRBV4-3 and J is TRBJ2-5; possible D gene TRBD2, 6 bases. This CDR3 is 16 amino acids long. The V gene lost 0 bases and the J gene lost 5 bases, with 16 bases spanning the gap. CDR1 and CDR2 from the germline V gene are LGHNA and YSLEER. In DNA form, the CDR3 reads TGCGCCAGCAGCCAAGATCTCGCAGGAAGCGGGGAGACCCAGTACTTC. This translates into CASSQDLAGSGETQYF.

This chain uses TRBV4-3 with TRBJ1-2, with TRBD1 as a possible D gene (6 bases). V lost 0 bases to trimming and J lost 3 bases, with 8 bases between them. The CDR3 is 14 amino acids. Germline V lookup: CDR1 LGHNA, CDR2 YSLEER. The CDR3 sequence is CASSQETGDYGYTF. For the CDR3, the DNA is TGCGCCAGCAGCCAAGAGACAGGCGACTATGGCTACACCTTC.

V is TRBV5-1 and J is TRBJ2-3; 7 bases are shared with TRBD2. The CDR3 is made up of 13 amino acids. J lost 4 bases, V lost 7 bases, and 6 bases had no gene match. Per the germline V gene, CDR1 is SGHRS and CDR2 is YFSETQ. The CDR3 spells CASGTGGADTQYF. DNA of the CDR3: TGCGCCAGCGGTACGGGAGGCGCAGATACGCAGTATTTT.

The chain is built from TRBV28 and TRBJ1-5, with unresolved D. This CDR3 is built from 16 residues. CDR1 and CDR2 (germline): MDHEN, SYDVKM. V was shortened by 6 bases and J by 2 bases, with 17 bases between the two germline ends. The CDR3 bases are TGTGCCAGCAGCCTATCCGGCCTAGTCGGCAATCAGCCCCAGCATTTT. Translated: CASSLSGLVGNQPQHF.